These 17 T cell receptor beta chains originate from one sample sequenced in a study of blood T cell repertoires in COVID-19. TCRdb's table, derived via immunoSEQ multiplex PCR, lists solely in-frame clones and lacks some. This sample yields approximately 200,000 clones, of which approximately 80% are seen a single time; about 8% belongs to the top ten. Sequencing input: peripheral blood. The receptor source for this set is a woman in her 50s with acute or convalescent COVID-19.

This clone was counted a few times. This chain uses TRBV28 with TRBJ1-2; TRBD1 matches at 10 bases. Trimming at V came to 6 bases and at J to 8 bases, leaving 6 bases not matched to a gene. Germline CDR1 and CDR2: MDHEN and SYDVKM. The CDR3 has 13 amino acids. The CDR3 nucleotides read TGTGCCAGCAGGACAGGGGGCGTCCGCGGCTACACCTTC. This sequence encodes CASRTGGVRGYTF.

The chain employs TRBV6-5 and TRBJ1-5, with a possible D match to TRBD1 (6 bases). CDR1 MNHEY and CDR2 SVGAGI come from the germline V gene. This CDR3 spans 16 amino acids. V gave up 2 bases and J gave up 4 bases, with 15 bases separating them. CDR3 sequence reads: CASSYVAGAINQPQHF. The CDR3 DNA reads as TGTGCCAGCAGTTACGTCGCGGGGGCGATAAATCAGCCCCAGCATTTT.

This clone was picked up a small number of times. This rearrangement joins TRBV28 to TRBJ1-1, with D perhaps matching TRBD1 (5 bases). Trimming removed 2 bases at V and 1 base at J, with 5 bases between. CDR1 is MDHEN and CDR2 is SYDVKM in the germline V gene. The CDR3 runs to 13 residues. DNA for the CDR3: TGTGCCAGCAGTTTAGGGGCGAACACTGAAGCTTTCTTT. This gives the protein CASSLGANTEAFF.

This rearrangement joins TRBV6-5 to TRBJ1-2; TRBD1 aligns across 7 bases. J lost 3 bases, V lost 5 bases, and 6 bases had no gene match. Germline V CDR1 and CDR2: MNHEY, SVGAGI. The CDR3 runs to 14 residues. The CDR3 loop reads CASSRRGIDYGYTF. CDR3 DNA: TGTGCCAGCAGTCGCAGGGGGATTGACTATGGCTACACCTTC.

CDR3 sequence reads: CASIRAYPYEQYF. DNA for the CDR3: TGTGCCAGCATCAGGGCCTACCCCTACGAGCAGTACTTC. This rearrangement joins TRBV28 to TRBJ2-7; perhaps TRBD1 as D (5 bases). The CDR3 loop spans 13 amino acids. V lost 7 bases to trimming and J lost 2 bases, with 12 bases between them. Germline CDR1 reads MDHEN; CDR2 reads SYDVKM.

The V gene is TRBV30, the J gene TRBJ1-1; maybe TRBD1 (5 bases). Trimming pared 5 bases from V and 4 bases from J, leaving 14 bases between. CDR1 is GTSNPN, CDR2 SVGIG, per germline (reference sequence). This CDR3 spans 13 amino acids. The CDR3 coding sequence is TGTGCCTGGTGCGGGGGAGGGAGCACTGAAGCTTTCTTT. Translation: CAWCGGGSTEAFF.

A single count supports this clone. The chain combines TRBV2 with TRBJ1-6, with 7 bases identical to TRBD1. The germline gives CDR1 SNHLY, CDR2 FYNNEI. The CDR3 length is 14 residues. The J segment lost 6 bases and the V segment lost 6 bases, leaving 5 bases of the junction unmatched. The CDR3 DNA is TGTGCCAGCAGCACAGACAGGGTTAATTCACCCCTCCACTTT. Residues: CASSTDRVNSPLHF.

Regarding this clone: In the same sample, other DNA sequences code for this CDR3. CDR3 loop: CASSPSGTDTQYF. CDR3 nucleotide sequence: TGTGCCAGCTCTCCTAGCGGAACAGATACGCAGTATTTT. The chain joins TRBV18 to TRBJ2-3; TRBD2 aligns across 7 bases. This CDR3 region has 13 residues. Germline V gene sequence: CDR1 KGHSH, CDR2 LQKENI. V was clipped by 6 bases and J by 3 bases; unmatched bases: 3.

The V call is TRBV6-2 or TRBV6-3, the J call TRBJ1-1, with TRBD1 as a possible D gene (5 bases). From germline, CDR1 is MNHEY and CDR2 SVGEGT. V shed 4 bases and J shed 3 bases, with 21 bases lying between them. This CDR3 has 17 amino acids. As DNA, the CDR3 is TGTGCCAGCAGTTCCCGAAGAGGTGGGAGGGGAGACACTGAAGCTTTCTTT. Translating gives CASSSRRGGRGDTEAFF.

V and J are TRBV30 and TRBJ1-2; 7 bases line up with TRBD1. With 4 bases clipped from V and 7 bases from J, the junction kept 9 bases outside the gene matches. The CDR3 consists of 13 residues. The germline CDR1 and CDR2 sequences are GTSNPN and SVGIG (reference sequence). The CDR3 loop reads CAWKLQGQGGYTF. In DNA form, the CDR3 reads TGTGCCTGGAAATTACAGGGGCAAGGTGGCTACACCTTC.

DNA of the CDR3: TGCGCCAGCAGCCCCGCAGGCAGGTTGCGTGAGCAGTACTTC. Its translation: CASSPAGRLREQYF. This chain connects TRBV5-1 to TRBJ2-7; D not certain. Per germline, CDR1 SGHRS and CDR2 YFSETQ. This CDR3 is 14 amino acids long. The V and J ends lost 4 bases and 7 bases respectively, with 18 bases between them.

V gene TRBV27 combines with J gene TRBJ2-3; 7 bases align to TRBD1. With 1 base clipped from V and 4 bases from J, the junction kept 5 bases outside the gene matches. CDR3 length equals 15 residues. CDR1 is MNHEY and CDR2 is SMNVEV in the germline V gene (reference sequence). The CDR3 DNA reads TGTGCCAGCAGTTTATTACAGGGGTCCTCAGATACGCAGTATTTT. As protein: CASSLLQGSSDTQYF.

DNA of the CDR3: TGTGCCAGCAGCCAAGAGACGGGGGGGAGCTCCTACAATGAGCAGTTCTTC. This translates into CASSQETGGSSYNEQFF. The chain carries TRBV4-2 and TRBJ2-1; TRBD2 matches at 8 bases. CDR1 is LGHNA and CDR2 is YNFKEQ in the germline V gene. Losses at the gene ends were 0 bases for V and 0 bases for J; bases not matched to a gene: 4. The length of the CDR3 is 17 residues.

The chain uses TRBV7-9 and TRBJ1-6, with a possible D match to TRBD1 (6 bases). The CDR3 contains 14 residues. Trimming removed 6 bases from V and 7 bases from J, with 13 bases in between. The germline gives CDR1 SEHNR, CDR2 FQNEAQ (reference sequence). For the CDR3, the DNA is TGTGCCAGCAGTTCAGGGGATCTCAATTCACCCCTCCACTTT. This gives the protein CASSSGDLNSPLHF.

The CDR3 protein is CASSEPGTKYGYTF. CDR3 DNA: TGTGCCAGCAGTGAACCCGGGACAAAGTATGGCTACACCTTC. The chain joins TRBV25-1 to TRBJ1-2; D might be TRBD1 (6 bases). The germline V gene encodes CDR1 MGHDK and CDR2 SYGVNS. The CDR3 loop spans 14 amino acids. The V and J ends lost 2 bases and 5 bases respectively, with 12 bases between them.

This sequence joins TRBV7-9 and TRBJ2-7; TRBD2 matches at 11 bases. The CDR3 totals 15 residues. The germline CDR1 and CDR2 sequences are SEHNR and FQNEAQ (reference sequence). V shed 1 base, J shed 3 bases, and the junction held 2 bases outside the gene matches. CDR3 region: CASSLGLAGNYEQYF. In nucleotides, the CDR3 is TGTGCCAGCAGCTTAGGACTAGCGGGGAACTACGAGCAGTACTTC.

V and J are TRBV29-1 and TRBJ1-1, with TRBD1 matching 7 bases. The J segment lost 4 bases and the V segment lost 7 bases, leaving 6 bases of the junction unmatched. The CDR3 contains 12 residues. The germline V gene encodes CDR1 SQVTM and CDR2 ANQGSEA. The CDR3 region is CSATTGATEAFF. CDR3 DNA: TGCAGCGCCACAACAGGGGCCACTGAAGCTTTCTTT.